These 22 T cell receptor beta chains share one sample of origin, sequenced in a study of response to subunit inactivated influenza vaccine. TCRdb fed the RT-PCR reads into MiXCR, producing one record per CDR3 protein. The sample contains 650,000 to 800,000 distinct CDR3 sequences, 18% of which appear only once. The sequenced sample was PBMCs from blood, obtained 4 to 6 days after vaccination. The receptor source for this set is a man in his fifties or sixties who received an inactivated influenza vaccine.

The chain is built from TRBV20-1 and TRBJ2-4; tentatively, D is TRBD1 or TRBD2 (5 bases each). The germline V gene encodes CDR1 DFQATT and CDR2 SNEGSKA (reference sequence). V dropped 6 bases and J dropped 6 bases, with 12 bases sitting between them. CDR3 length equals 12 residues. As DNA, the CDR3 is TGCAGTGCAGGCAGGGCGGGAAACATTCAGTACTTC. The encoded protein is CSAGRAGNIQYF.

This clonotype was seen a handful of times. The chain employs TRBV2 and TRBJ2-1; 9 nucleotides align to TRBD2. The CDR3 totals 15 residues. V dropped 3 bases and J dropped 2; count of bases not matched to a gene: 2. Germline-derived CDR1 and CDR2 are SNHLY and FYNNEI. The CDR3, as DNA: TGTGCCAGCAGTGAGAGACTAGCGGCCTACAATGAGCAGTTCTTC. Translated, it gives CASSERLAAYNEQFF. The whole variable domain, remainder taken from reference TRBV2 and TRBJ2-1, is EPEVTQTPSHQVTQMGQEVILRCVPISNHLYFYWYRQILGQKVEFLVSFYNNEISEKSEIFDDQFSVERPDGSNFTLKIRSTKLEDSAMYFCASSERLAAYNEQFFGPGTRLTVL.

This clonotype was seen only a few times. The chain combines TRBV28 with TRBJ2-7; D not certain. This CDR3 has 12 amino acids. The germline V gene encodes CDR1 MDHEN and CDR2 SYDVKM. Trimming left V 4 bases short and J 8 bases short, with 12 bases between. CDR3: CASSSKLGKQYF. The CDR3, as DNA: TGTGCCAGCAGTTCTAAACTGGGGAAGCAGTACTTC.

This clonotype was counted between two and nine times. The chain carries TRBV7-2 and TRBJ2-3, with D possibly matching TRBD1 (6 bases). The CDR3 consists of 14 residues. V was cut by 1 base and J by 11 bases, with 16 bases left in between. Per the germline V gene, CDR1 is SGHTA and CDR2 is FQGNSA. CDR3 loop: CASSLGNVQGGQYF. The CDR3, as DNA: TGTGCCAGCAGCTTAGGGAACGTACAGGGCGGGCAGTATTTT.

This clonotype came up a few times. The chain couples TRBV4-2 to TRBJ2-7; TRBD1 might be the D (6 bases). The CDR3 is 14 residues long. Germline lookup yields CDR1 LGHNA and CDR2 YNFKEQ. V lost 4 bases to trimming and J lost 2 bases, with 12 bases between them. The CDR3 here is CASSLGTLTYEQYF. Here the CDR3 DNA reads TGTGCCAGCAGCCTCGGGACACTTACCTACGAGCAGTACTTC.

This chain uses TRBV5-1 with TRBJ2-5; 7 bases are a match to TRBD1. In germline, CDR1 is SGHRS, CDR2 YFSETQ. V gave up 4 bases and J gave up 2 bases; unmatched junction bases: 5. The CDR3 runs to 14 residues. The CDR3 DNA sequence: TGCGCCAGCAGCATAGGACAGGAACAAGAGACCCAGTACTTC. Translating gives CASSIGQEQETQYF.

This clonotype has just a few counts. The J gene is TRBJ1-1, the V gene TRBV20-1; 8 bases line up with TRBD1. V shed 5 bases and J 5 bases; nucleotides not matched to a gene: 4. Germline CDR1 and CDR2: DFQATT and SNEGSKA (reference sequence). The CDR3 sequence is 12 residues long. As DNA, the CDR3 is TGCAGTGCTGTCAGGGGGCATACTGAAGCTTTCTTT. Amino acid sequence: CSAVRGHTEAFF.

The rearrangement joins TRBV28 to TRBJ2-1, with 10 bases matching TRBD2. The junction had 9 bases not matched to a gene; V was cut back by 7 bases and J by 6 bases. Per germline, CDR1 MDHEN and CDR2 SYDVKM. The CDR3 has 15 amino acids. This CDR3 is CASTPPASGGNEQFF. The CDR3 DNA reads TGTGCCAGCACCCCGCCGGCTAGCGGGGGCAATGAGCAGTTCTTC.

This clonotype was picked up a small number of times. The genes are TRBV7-2 and TRBJ1-6; possibly TRBD1 for D (5 bases). Germline V gives CDR1 SGHTA, CDR2 FQGNSA. The CDR3 consists of 15 residues. The V gene lost 9 bases and the J gene lost 0 bases, with 12 bases spanning the gap. CDR3 nucleotides: TGTGCCAGTAAAACAGGCAGCTCCTATAATTCACCCCTCCACTTT. Its translation is CASKTGSSYNSPLHF.

The chain uses TRBV7-2 and TRBJ2-5; TRBD2 agrees at 8 bases. The CDR3 sequence is 16 residues long. With 0 bases clipped from V and 6 bases from J, the junction kept 9 bases outside the gene matches. Germline loops: CDR1 SGHTA, CDR2 FQGNSA. CDR3 nucleotides: TGTGCCAGCAGCTTAGCCCCTGCGGGGGGTTCTCAGACCCAGTACTTC. Its translation is CASSLAPAGGSQTQYF. The full variable domain, with the rest looked up from reference TRBV7-2 and TRBJ2-5, is GAGVSQSPSNKVTEKGKDVELRCDPISGHTALYWYRQSLGQGLEFLIYFQGNSAPDKSGLPSDRFSAERTGGSVSTLTIQRTQQEDSAVYLCASSLAPAGGSQTQYFGPGTRLLVL.

There are many counts of this clonotype. This chain joins TRBV12-3 or TRBV12-4 and TRBJ2-1, with 8 bases identical to TRBD2. V gave up 6 bases and J gave up 2 bases; unmatched junction bases: 6. The CDR3 consists of 15 residues. CDR3 sequence reads: CASSQLAETYNEQFF. The CDR3 bases are TGTGCCAGCAGCCAACTAGCGGAGACCTACAATGAGCAGTTCTTC.

This clonotype was seen repeatedly, ten times or more. The CDR3 bases are TGCAGCGTTGACCTGGGGACAGGGCTCTATGGCTACACCTTC. This encodes CSVDLGTGLYGYTF. This sequence joins TRBV29-1 and TRBJ1-2; 9 nucleotides agree with TRBD1. Trimming removed 3 bases from V and 4 bases from J; junction bases left unmatched: 6. CDR3 size: 14 residues. Germline V gene data show CDR1 as SQVTM and CDR2 as ANQGSEA.

This clonotype has only a few counts. The rearrangement joins TRBV10-3 to TRBJ2-1; 8 bases fit TRBD1. Germline CDR1 and CDR2: ENHRY and SYGVKD. The length of the CDR3 is 15 residues. The junction had 12 bases not matched to a gene; V was cut back by 7 bases and J by 7 bases. The CDR3 DNA follows: TGTGCCATCAACTTCGGACAGGGAAACAAGAATGAGCAGTTCTTC. Its translation: CAINFGQGNKNEQFF.

This clonotype was recorded a few times. The chain uses TRBV7-9 and TRBJ1-5, with TRBD1 matching over 9 bases. Germline V gives CDR1 SEHNR, CDR2 FQNEAQ (reference sequence). V lost 4 bases and J lost 2; bases outside the gene matches: 9. The CDR3 covers 17 residues. CDR3 residues: CASSSGTGYLGNQPQHF. In DNA form, the CDR3 reads TGTGCCAGCAGCTCAGGGACAGGGTATCTGGGCAATCAGCCCCAGCATTTT.

The V and J genes are TRBV24-1 and TRBJ2-3; D remains ambiguous. This CDR3 spans 15 amino acids. V lost 4 bases and J lost 0, with 10 bases in between. In germline, CDR1 is KGHDR, CDR2 SFDVKD. The DNA for the CDR3 is TGTGCCACCAGTGACTTCCAAGATAGCACAGATACGCAGTATTTT. It specifies CATSDFQDSTDTQYF.

This clonotype came up many times. This chain links TRBV29-1 with TRBJ2-7, with D hard to call. In germline, CDR1 is SQVTM, CDR2 ANQGSEA. The CDR3 loop spans 15 amino acids. Trimming cost V 0 bases and J 4 bases, with 16 bases left between them. The CDR3, as DNA: TGCAGCGTTGAAGAGAAGGGTTCCCGAAGATACGAGCAGTACTTC. Its translation: CSVEEKGSRRYEQYF.

J is TRBJ1-3 and V is TRBV20-1; D unresolved. Germline V gives CDR1 DFQATT, CDR2 SNEGSKA (reference sequence). Trimming pared 0 bases from V and 1 base from J, leaving 10 bases between. CDR3 size: 15 residues. Here the CDR3 reads CSARDFRTSGNTIYF. In DNA form, the CDR3 reads TGCAGTGCTAGAGATTTCAGGACTTCTGGAAACACCATATATTTT.

This clonotype has more than one count but fewer than ten. The chain is built from TRBV6-5 and TRBJ1-1; 8 bases are a match to TRBD1. The V gene's germline CDR1 is MNHEY and CDR2 SVGAGI. The length of the CDR3 is 13 residues. Unmatched junction bases numbered 4, after V lost 2 bases and J lost 8 bases. The CDR3 nucleotides are TGTGCCAGCAGTTACCCGGGACAGGCAGAAGCTTTCTTT. As protein: CASSYPGQAEAFF.

The table lists this clonotype with many counts. The gene calls are TRBV4-2 and TRBJ2-5, with 7 bases fitting TRBD2. From germline, CDR1 is LGHNA and CDR2 YNFKEQ. Trimming at V came to 1 base and at J to 5 bases, leaving 1 base not matched to a gene. The CDR3 runs to 13 residues. The CDR3 region is CASSQGEGETQYF. CDR3 in DNA: TGTGCCAGCAGCCAAGGGGAGGGGGAGACCCAGTACTTC.

A few counts support this clonotype. The V call is TRBV5-1, the J call TRBJ2-1; 10 positions agree with TRBD2. The CDR3 extends over 17 amino acids. CDR1 and CDR2 from the germline V gene are SGHRS and YFSETQ. With 0 bases clipped from V and 5 bases from J, the junction kept 8 bases outside the gene matches. The CDR3: CASSLDASGGINNEQFF. CDR3 sequence (DNA): TGCGCCAGCAGCTTGGACGCTAGCGGGGGCATTAACAATGAGCAGTTCTTC. The complete variable domain, with remaining parts taken from reference TRBV5-1 and TRBJ2-1, reads KAGVTQTPRYLIKTRGQQVTLSCSPISGHRSVSWYQQTPGQGLQFLFEYFSETQRNKGNFPGRFSGRQFSNSRSEMNVSTLELGDSALYLCASSLDASGGINNEQFFGPGTRLTVL.

The sample holds a few counts of this clonotype. The CDR3 nucleotides read TGTGCCAGCAGCCCCCGGACAGCCTCCTACGAGCAGTACTTC. This codes for CASSPRTASYEQYF. The V and J genes are TRBV7-6 and TRBJ2-7; maybe TRBD1 (6 bases). This CDR3 is built from 14 residues. From germline, CDR1 is SGHVS and CDR2 FNYEAQ. The V gene lost 5 bases and the J gene lost 0 bases, with 11 bases spanning the gap.

This clonotype was recorded at least ten times. The V and J genes are TRBV15 and TRBJ2-7; 7 bases match TRBD1. The CDR3 is 14 residues long. Trimming at V came to 4 bases and at J to 9 bases, leaving 12 bases not matched to a gene. Germline V gene lookup returns CDR1 LNHNV and CDR2 YYDKDF (reference sequence). Here the CDR3 reads CATSTDRTPPLQYF. The CDR3 region has the DNA TGTGCCACCAGCACGGACAGGACTCCCCCACTGCAGTACTTC.